The clone carrying this TCR beta chain showed up just a few times. What it recognizes is unknown. The data originate from a study of regulatory T cells in long-lasting Graves disease. In the study overall: Freshly diagnosed Graves' patients had used antithyroid drugs for under 3 months. Study-wide points: Favored gene segments in persistent disease were TRBV28, TRBJ1-2 and TRBJ2-5.

V lost 9 bases and J 3 bases, leaving 11 bases between the germline ends. CDR3 length equals 12 residues. Germline CDR1 and CDR2: MNHEY and SMNVEV (reference sequence). Time point given: newly diagnosed GD, antithyroid drugs for less than 3 months. The TCR library used RNA extracted from PBMCs. Patients all came to the study from an endocrinology department in Xi'an, China. Library construction for TCR beta used iRepertoire HTBI primers and Arm-PCR of CDR3 regions. One entry per CDR3 protein, called by TCRdb with MiXCR from the multiplex PCR reads. The data show roughly 410,000 distinct CDR3 sequences, over 14% seen once. This same sample was also taken into another study, of T cells in Graves' hyperthyroidism and ophthalmopathy.

The specimen was peripheral blood mononuclear cells (PBMCs), collected at new diagnosis, from a patient treated with antithyroid drugs. This receptor was taken from a middle-aged woman with Graves disease. This chain links TRBV27 with TRBJ1-1, with D possibly being TRBD1 (6 bases). The CDR3 sequence is CASGRGDTEAFF. The CDR3 DNA is TGTGCCAGTGGAAGGGGGGACACTGAAGCTTTCTTT.